Listed here are 13 T cell receptor beta chains from one sample, sequenced in a study of blood T cell repertoires in COVID-19 (dated by TCRdb to the early 2020s). Library preparation used the immunoSEQ multiplex PCR assay. Sourced from immuneACCESS, this table was stored by TCRdb with only in-frame sequences that have V and J called. A share of the clones is absent; for the studies checked, an unresolved V gene accounts for under half, and the remainder has no known explanation. In this sample the table shows around 180,000 clones, more than 75% of which occur a single time. Clones ranked in the top ten supply 4% to 5% of the sample. The sample was peripheral blood. These receptors came from a human donor in a cohort sampled during active COVID-19.

The chain employs TRBV6-2 or TRBV6-3 and TRBJ1-5; tentative D call: TRBD1 (6 bases). From germline, CDR1 is MNHEY and CDR2 SVGEGT. The CDR3 totals 16 residues. Between the trimmed V and J ends, which lost 2 bases and 2 bases, there was a span of 13 bases. The CDR3 is CASSYMGPGGNQPQHF. DNA of the CDR3: TGTGCCAGCAGTTACATGGGTCCAGGGGGCAATCAGCCCCAGCATTTT.

The chain combines TRBV10-3 with TRBJ1-4; D call uncertain. V was cut by 4 bases and J by 7 bases, with 16 bases left in between. The CDR3 is made up of 15 amino acids. Germline CDR1 and CDR2: ENHRY and SYGVKD. CDR3 DNA: TGTGCCATCAGTGGGTCTGGACTTTCGGGTGAAAAACTGTTTTTT. Residues: CAISGSGLSGEKLFF.

DNA for the CDR3: TGCAGTGCTAGTGATTCAAGGCGACAGGGTTGGTCTATAACCGGGGAGCTGTTTTTT. This codes for CSASDSRRQGWSITGELFF. The chain employs TRBV20-1 and TRBJ2-2; 7 positions agree with TRBD1. V lost 3 bases to trimming and J lost 5 bases; unmatched junction nucleotides: 21. This CDR3 has 19 residues. Germline V gene data show CDR1 as DFQATT and CDR2 as SNEGSKA (reference sequence).

This chain links TRBV6-6 with TRBJ2-7; maybe TRBD2 (6 bases). V lost 2 bases and J 5 bases, leaving 19 bases between the germline ends. CDR1 is MNHNY, CDR2 SVGAGI, per germline (reference sequence). CDR3 length: 16 amino acids. CDR3 DNA sequence: TGTGCCAGCAGTTACGGGTCCGGGGGTTTGATCCACGAGCAGTACTTC. Its translation is CASSYGSGGLIHEQYF.

This clone was detected only a few times. This chain links TRBV10-1 with TRBJ1-1; the D gene is possibly TRBD1 (6 bases). The length of the CDR3 is 14 residues. Germline assignment: CDR1 WNHNN and CDR2 SYGVQD (reference sequence). The V end lost 0 bases, the J end lost 4 bases, and 9 bases lay between the germline ends. CDR3 residues: CASSESRGSTEAFF. Written as DNA, the CDR3 is TGCGCCAGCAGTGAGTCGAGGGGGAGCACTGAAGCTTTCTTT.

The chain combines TRBV5-1 with TRBJ2-1; D possibly corresponds to TRBD1 (5 bases). The CDR3 loop spans 15 amino acids. Looked up from germline, CDR1 is SGHRS and CDR2 is YFSETQ. V lost 0 bases and J 7 bases, leaving 14 bases between the germline ends. CDR3 loop: CASSLAAVGANEQFF. CDR3 nucleotide sequence: TGCGCCAGCAGCTTGGCCGCAGTTGGGGCGAATGAGCAGTTCTTC.

The rearrangement uses TRBV19 and TRBJ2-3; no clear D. The CDR3 length is 13 residues. Trimming stripped 4 bases from V and 5 bases from J, with 10 bases between. Germline loops: CDR1 LNHDA, CDR2 SQIVND (reference sequence). This CDR3 is CASSTPGRDTQYF. CDR3 DNA sequence: TGTGCCAGTAGTACCCCAGGCAGAGATACGCAGTATTTT. Complete variable domain (other parts from reference TRBV19 and TRBJ2-3): DGGITQSPKYLFRKEGQNVTLSCEQNLNHDAMYWYRQDPGQGLRLIYYSQIVNDFQKGDIAEGYSVSREKKESFPLTVTSAQKNPTAFYLCASSTPGRDTQYFGPGTRLTVL.

CDR3 coding DNA: TGTGCCAGCTCACCAACCGGGACAGGCCGCTCTGGAAACACCATATATTTT. This translates into CASSPTGTGRSGNTIYF. The chain couples TRBV18 to TRBJ1-3; TRBD1 aligns across 8 bases. V shed 2 bases and J 0 bases; nucleotides not matched to a gene: 6. This CDR3 spans 17 amino acids. Per germline, CDR1 KGHSH and CDR2 LQKENI.

A note on this clone: Other DNA sequences in the same sample also yield this CDR3. The rearrangement uses TRBV18 and TRBJ1-1; D uncertain. The CDR3 loop spans 14 amino acids. The V gene lost 3 bases and the J gene lost 2 bases, with 10 bases spanning the gap. Germline CDR1 is KGHSH and CDR2 is LQKENI. The CDR3 region has the DNA TGTGCCAGCTCACCTGGCCAGTCTAACACTGAAGCTTTCTTT. It encodes CASSPGQSNTEAFF.

The chain recombines TRBV27 with TRBJ1-5; 7 positions match TRBD1. CDR1 and CDR2 (germline): MNHEY, SMNVEV (reference sequence). The CDR3 is 13 residues long. V trimming: 6 bases; J trimming: 6 bases; junction bases outside the gene matches: 5. Written as DNA, the CDR3 is TGTGCCAGCAGCTCCCAGGGGGGTCAGCCCCAGCATTTT. This gives the protein CASSSQGGQPQHF.

This clone was seen just once. This chain connects TRBV7-7 to TRBJ2-1; TRBD2 agrees at 15 bases. The CDR3 has 15 residues. Germline CDR1 and CDR2: SSHAT and FNYEAQ (reference sequence). The ends lost 5 bases at V and 6 bases at J; junction bases unmatched: 2. Here the CDR3 reads CASSPGLAGGNEQFF. In DNA form, the CDR3 reads TGTGCCAGCAGCCCGGGACTAGCGGGGGGCAATGAGCAGTTCTTC.

The gene calls are TRBV7-2 and TRBJ1-2; D gene ambiguous. Germline CDR1 is SGHTA and CDR2 is FQGNSA. Trimming left V 0 bases short and J 4 bases short, with 12 bases between. The CDR3 is 15 amino acids. In DNA, the CDR3 is TGTGCCAGCAGCTTAGCTCCGGGAGGGAGCTATGGCTACACCTTC. As protein: CASSLAPGGSYGYTF.

The chain couples TRBV27 to TRBJ2-7, with 8 bases that match TRBD1. The CDR3 spans 14 residues. CDR1 and CDR2 (germline): MNHEY, SMNVEV (reference sequence). Unmatched junction bases numbered 16, after V lost 6 bases and J lost 12 bases. Here the CDR3 DNA reads TGTGCCAGCAGCCCTTGGACAGGACAGGGTATACCGTACTTC. Translating it yields CASSPWTGQGIPYF.